Presented here are 19 T cell receptor beta chains from one specimen sequenced in a study of Graves' ophthalmopathy and Graves' hyperthyroidism. RNA transcripts were the source from which TCR beta CDR3 regions were amplified. First-round RT-PCR with HTBI primers preceded a second-round multiplex PCR. TCRdb ran MiXCR on the multiplex PCR reads and lists one entry per CDR3 protein. Here the sample spans around 1.1 million distinct CDR3 sequences, roughly two fifths being singletons. Source material: peripheral blood or thyroid tissue (not recorded which). The receptor set was obtained from an adult man with Graves' hyperthyroidism.

The chain has TRBV29-1 and TRBJ1-1, with a weak D call TRBD1 (5 bases). In germline, CDR1 is SQVTM, CDR2 ANQGSEA. V dropped 8 bases and J dropped 0 bases, with 19 bases sitting between them. The CDR3 length is 15 residues. CDR3 nucleotide sequence: TGCAGCATTTGGGGGGGTTCGTCTATGAACACTGAAGCTTTCTTT. Its protein is CSIWGGSSMNTEAFF.

This clonotype was counted at least ten times. The chain employs TRBV9 and TRBJ1-2; D not certain. With 2 bases removed from V and 2 bases from J, the gap between germline ends came to 10 bases. In germline, CDR1 is SGDLS, CDR2 YYNGEE. The CDR3 is 14 amino acids. The CDR3 sequence is CASSVSTANYGYTF. DNA of the CDR3: TGTGCCAGCAGCGTGAGCACAGCAAACTATGGCTACACCTTC.

V and J are TRBV11-2 and TRBJ2-7; 12 positions match TRBD1. CDR3 length: 16 amino acids. J gave up 9 bases and V 7 bases, and 16 bases lay outside the gene matches. In germline, CDR1 is SGHAT, CDR2 FQNNGV. The CDR3 nucleotides read TGTGCCAGCACCCTCCACAGGGACAGGGGGCGATCGGGGCAGTACTTC. This codes for CASTLHRDRGRSGQYF. Complete variable domain (other parts from reference TRBV11-2 and TRBJ2-7): EAGVAQSPRYKIIEKRQSVAFWCNPISGHATLYWYQQILGQGPKLLIQFQNNGVVDDSQLPKDRFSAERLKGVDSTLKIQPAKLEDSAVYLCASTLHRDRGRSGQYFGPGTRLTVT.

At least ten counts were recorded for this clonotype. V is TRBV29-1 and J is TRBJ1-2; 7 bases fit TRBD1. CDR1 SQVTM and CDR2 ANQGSEA come from the germline V gene. The CDR3 runs to 12 residues. The J segment lost 8 bases and the V segment lost 5 bases, leaving 8 bases of the junction unmatched. CDR3 in amino acids: CSVLTTGRGYTF. As DNA, the CDR3 is TGCAGCGTTCTAACGACAGGGAGAGGCTACACCTTC.

With respect to this clonotype: The conserved final phenylalanine or tryptophan is absent from the CDR3, which likely points to a read error. No DNA is shown, since the ends of the CDR3 on it are uncertain; the CDR3 is the one TCRdb lists. The V call is TRBV29-1, the J call TRBJ2-6. CDR1 is SQVTM, CDR2 ANQGSEA, per germline. The CDR3 comprises 9 residues, both ends counted. This CDR3 is CSVCQTPNT.

This clonotype was counted at least ten times. The CDR3 DNA reads as TGTGCCAGCAGTCCTCAGCCACGAGACACTGAAGCTTTCTTT. Translating gives CASSPQPRDTEAFF. The chain links TRBV12-3 or TRBV12-4 to TRBJ1-1; no definite D call. The CDR3 covers 14 residues. The germline V and J ends were trimmed by 5 bases and 3 bases, with 13 bases remaining between them.

With respect to this clonotype: A much larger clone lies one base from this, so it may be a read error. This chain connects TRBV10-3 to TRBJ1-1; 7 bases line up with TRBD1. CDR3 length equals 14 residues. Germline CDR1 and CDR2: ENHRY and SYGVKD. Trimming cost V 4 bases and J 1 base; bases outside gene matches: 3. CDR3 amino acids: CAISAGQPNTEAFF. CDR3 DNA sequence: TGTGCCATCAGTGCGGGACAGCCGAACACTGAAGCTTTCTTT.

Comment on this clonotype: Since no conserved phenylalanine or tryptophan closes the CDR3, a read error is the likely cause. Because the CDR3's place on the DNA is in doubt, the DNA is left out and the CDR3 is given as listed by TCRdb. The chain employs TRBV29-1 and TRBJ2-6. The CDR3 length is 13 residues, termini included. Germline CDR1 and CDR2: SQVTM and ANQGSEA. The CDR3 loop reads CSVEFSGANVLVL.

The chain links TRBV2 to TRBJ2-7, with 8 positions matching TRBD2. The J call may be faulty, since TRBJ2-1 better matches the DNA end. Germline V gene data show CDR1 as SNHLY and CDR2 as FYNNEI. The CDR3 runs 14 residues. The CDR3, as DNA: TGTGCCAGCATTGGCGCGGGAGGTTTCAATGAGCAGTTCTTC. It specifies CASIGAGGFNEQFF.

This clonotype has at least ten counts. The chain links TRBV4-1 to TRBJ2-5; weak D call: TRBD2 (6 bases). This CDR3 is 13 amino acids long. Per germline, CDR1 MGHRA and CDR2 YSYEKL. V was cut by 4 bases and J by 7 bases, with 13 bases left in between. The CDR3 loop reads CASSLDYSGTQYF. The CDR3 bases are TGCGCCAGCAGCCTAGACTATAGCGGGACCCAGTACTTC.

This chain joins TRBV28 and TRBJ2-5; D is unresolved. Germline V gene data show CDR1 as MDHEN and CDR2 as SYDVKM. The CDR3 consists of 13 residues. Deletions cut 8 bases from V and 7 bases from J, with 17 bases between. The CDR3 DNA sequence: TGTGCCAGCGCGTCCCCGAGTCTGGGGACCCAGTACTTC. Its protein is CASASPSLGTQYF.

This chain connects TRBV11-1 to TRBJ1-1, with unresolved D. This CDR3 is built from 12 residues. From germline, CDR1 is SGHAT and CDR2 FQDESV (reference sequence). V lost 0 bases and J lost 7, with 6 bases in between. As DNA, the CDR3 is TGTGCCAGCAGCTTAGCAGTTGATGAAGCTTTCTTT. Translation gives CASSLAVDEAFF.

As concerns this clonotype: A much larger clone is a single base away; this may be a read error. V and J are TRBV15 and TRBJ1-4; possibly TRBD1 for D (6 bases). The V gene lost 4 bases and the J gene lost 4 bases, with 10 bases spanning the gap. Germline assignment: CDR1 LNHNV and CDR2 YYDKDF (reference sequence). CDR3 size: 14 residues. The CDR3 region is CATSKGDNNEKLFF. CDR3 bases: TGTGCCACCAGCAAAGGGGACAATAATGAAAAACTGTTTTTT.

This clonotype has ten or more counts. The chain is built from TRBV10-3 and TRBJ1-2; D perhaps matches TRBD1 (6 bases). V lost 3 bases, J lost 0 bases, and 11 bases lay in between. CDR1 and CDR2 (germline): ENHRY, SYGVKD. The CDR3 length is 15 residues. CDR3 sequence: CAISETGRANYGYTF. The CDR3 region has the DNA TGTGCCATCAGTGAAACAGGGAGGGCTAACTATGGCTACACCTTC.

The chain joins TRBV5-1 to TRBJ2-3; TRBD2 might be the D (5 bases). V was shortened by 0 bases and J by 4 bases, with 12 bases between the two germline ends. The CDR3 totals 15 residues. Germline V lookup: CDR1 SGHRS, CDR2 YFSETQ. The CDR3: CASSLGSGVADTQYF. The CDR3 coding sequence is TGCGCCAGCAGCTTGGGGTCCGGGGTTGCAGATACGCAGTATTTT.

The chain joins TRBV5-1 to TRBJ1-1; D gene unclear. Germline V CDR1 and CDR2: SGHRS, YFSETQ. V gave up 4 bases and J gave up 1 base, with 8 bases separating them. The CDR3 loop spans 13 amino acids. CDR3 sequence (DNA): TGCGCCAGCAGCCAATGGGAGAACACTGAAGCTTTCTTT. Translating gives CASSQWENTEAFF.

This clonotype was picked up a small number of times. This rearrangement joins TRBV4-3 to TRBJ2-2; TRBD2 matches 8 bases. From germline, CDR1 is LGHNA and CDR2 YSLEER. The CDR3 sequence is 15 residues long. J gave up 7 bases and V 0 bases, and 4 bases lay outside the gene matches. The CDR3 reads CASSQDPSGSGELFF. CDR3 DNA sequence: TGCGCCAGCAGCCAAGATCCCAGCGGGAGCGGGGAGCTGTTTTTT.

Comment on this clonotype: A read error is possible here, since a much larger clone lies one base away. J is TRBJ1-2 and V is TRBV7-2, with 8 positions matching TRBD1. Germline CDR1 and CDR2: SGHTA and FQGNSA. The CDR3 extends over 14 amino acids. As DNA, the CDR3 is TGCGCCAGCAGACAAGTTCTTGGGACAGGAGGCTACACCTTC. Protein product: CASRQVLGTGGYTF.

In DNA, the CDR3 is TGCGCCAGCAGTGGGCTTTCGGGAGGGGGTGGGGCCAACGTCCTGACTTTC. The encoded protein is CASSGLSGGGGANVLTF. This chain links TRBV10-2 with TRBJ2-6; 8 nucleotides agree with TRBD2. The CDR3 covers 17 residues. V was clipped by 4 bases and J by 3 bases; unmatched bases: 8. Germline V gene data show CDR1 as WSHSY and CDR2 as SAAADI.